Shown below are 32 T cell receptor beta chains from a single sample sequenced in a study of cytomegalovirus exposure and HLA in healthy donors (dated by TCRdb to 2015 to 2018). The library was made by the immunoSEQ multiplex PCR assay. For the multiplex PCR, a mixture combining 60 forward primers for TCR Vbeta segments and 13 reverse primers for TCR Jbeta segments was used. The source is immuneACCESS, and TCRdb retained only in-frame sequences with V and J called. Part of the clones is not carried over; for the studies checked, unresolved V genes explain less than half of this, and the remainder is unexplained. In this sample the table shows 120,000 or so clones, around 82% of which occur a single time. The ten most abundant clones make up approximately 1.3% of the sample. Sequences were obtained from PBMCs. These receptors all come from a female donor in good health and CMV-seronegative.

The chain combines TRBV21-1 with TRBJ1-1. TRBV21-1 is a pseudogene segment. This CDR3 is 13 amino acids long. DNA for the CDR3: TGTGCCAGCAGCAAAGGCCGAGGCACTGAAGCTTTCTTT. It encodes CASSKGRGTEAFF.

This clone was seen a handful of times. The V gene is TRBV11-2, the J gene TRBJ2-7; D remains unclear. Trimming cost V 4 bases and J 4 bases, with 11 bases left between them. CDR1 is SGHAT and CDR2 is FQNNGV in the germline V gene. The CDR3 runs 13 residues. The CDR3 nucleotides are TGTGCCAGCAGCTCCGTTCGAGGTTACGAGCAGTACTTC. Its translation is CASSSVRGYEQYF.

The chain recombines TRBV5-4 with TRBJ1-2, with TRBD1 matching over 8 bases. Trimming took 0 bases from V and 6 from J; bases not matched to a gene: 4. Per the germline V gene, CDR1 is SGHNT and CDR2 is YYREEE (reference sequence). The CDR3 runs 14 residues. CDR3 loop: CASSLVQGEDGYTF. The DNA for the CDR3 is TGTGCCAGCAGCTTGGTACAGGGGGAGGATGGCTACACCTTC. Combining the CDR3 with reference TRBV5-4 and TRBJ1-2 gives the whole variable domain ETGVTQSPTHLIKTRGQQVTLRCSSQSGHNTVSWYQQALGQGPQFIFQYYREEENGRGNFPPRFSGLQFPNYSSELNVNALELDDSALYLCASSLVQGEDGYTFGSGTRLTVV.

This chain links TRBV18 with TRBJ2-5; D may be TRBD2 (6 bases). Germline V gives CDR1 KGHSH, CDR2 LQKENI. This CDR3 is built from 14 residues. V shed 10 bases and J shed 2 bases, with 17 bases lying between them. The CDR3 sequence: CATTSRRDQETQYF. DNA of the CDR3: TGTGCCACCACCTCCCGGCGGGATCAAGAGACCCAGTACTTC.

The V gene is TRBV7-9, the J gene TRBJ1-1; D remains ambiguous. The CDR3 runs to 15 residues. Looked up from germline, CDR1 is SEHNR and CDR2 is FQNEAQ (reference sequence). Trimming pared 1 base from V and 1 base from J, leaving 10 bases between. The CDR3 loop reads CASSLVEIPNTEAFF. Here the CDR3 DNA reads TGTGCCAGCAGCTTAGTGGAGATTCCGAACACTGAAGCTTTCTTT.

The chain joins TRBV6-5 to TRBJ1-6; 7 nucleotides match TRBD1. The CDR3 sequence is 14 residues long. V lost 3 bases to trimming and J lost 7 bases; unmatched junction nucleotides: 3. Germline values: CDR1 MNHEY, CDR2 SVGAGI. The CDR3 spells CASSYDRVNSPLHF. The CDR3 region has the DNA TGTGCCAGCAGTTATGACAGGGTGAATTCACCCCTCCACTTT.

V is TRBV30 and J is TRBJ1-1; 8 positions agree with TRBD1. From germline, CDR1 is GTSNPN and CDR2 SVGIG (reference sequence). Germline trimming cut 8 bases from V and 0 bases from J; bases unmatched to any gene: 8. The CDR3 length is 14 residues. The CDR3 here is CARRQGLMNTEAFF. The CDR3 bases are TGTGCCCGAAGACAGGGGCTAATGAACACTGAAGCTTTCTTT.

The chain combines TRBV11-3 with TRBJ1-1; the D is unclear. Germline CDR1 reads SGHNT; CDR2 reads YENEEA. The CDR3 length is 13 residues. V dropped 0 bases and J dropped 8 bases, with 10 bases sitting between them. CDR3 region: CASSLDADGEAFF. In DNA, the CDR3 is TGTGCCAGCAGCTTAGACGCGGATGGGGAAGCTTTCTTT.

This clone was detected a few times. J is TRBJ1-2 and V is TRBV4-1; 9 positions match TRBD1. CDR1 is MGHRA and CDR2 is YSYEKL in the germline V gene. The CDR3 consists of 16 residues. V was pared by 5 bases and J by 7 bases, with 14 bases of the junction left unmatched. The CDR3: CASSEGTGFGTSGYTF. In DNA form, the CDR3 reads TGCGCCAGCAGCGAAGGGACAGGGTTCGGAACCTCTGGCTACACCTTC.

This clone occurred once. The CDR3 DNA follows: TGTGCCAGCAGCGCGACAGGCGGGGGACAGCCCCAGCATTTT. Protein sequence: CASSATGGGQPQHF. The gene calls are TRBV7-9 and TRBJ1-5, with D possibly matching TRBD1 (6 bases). V shed 5 bases and J shed 7 bases, with 15 bases lying between them. The V gene's germline CDR1 is SEHNR and CDR2 FQNEAQ (reference sequence). The CDR3 covers 14 residues.

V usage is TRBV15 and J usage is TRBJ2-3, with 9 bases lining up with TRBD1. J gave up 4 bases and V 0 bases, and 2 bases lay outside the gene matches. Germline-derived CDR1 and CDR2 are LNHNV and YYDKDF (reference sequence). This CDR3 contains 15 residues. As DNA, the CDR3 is TGTGCCACCAGCAGAGAACAGGGGGCGTCAGATACGCAGTATTTT. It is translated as CATSREQGASDTQYF.

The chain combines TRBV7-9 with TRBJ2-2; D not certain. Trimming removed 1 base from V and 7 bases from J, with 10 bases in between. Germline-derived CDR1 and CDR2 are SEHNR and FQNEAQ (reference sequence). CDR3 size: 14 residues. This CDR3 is CASSLGTVFGELFF. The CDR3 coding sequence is TGTGCCAGCAGCTTAGGCACGGTATTCGGGGAGCTGTTTTTT.

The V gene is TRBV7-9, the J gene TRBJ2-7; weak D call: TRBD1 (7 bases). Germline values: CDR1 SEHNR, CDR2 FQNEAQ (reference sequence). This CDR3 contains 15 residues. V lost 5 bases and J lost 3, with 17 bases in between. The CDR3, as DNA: TGTGCCAGCAGCGAACGGCCAGGGGGGCTCTACGAGCAGTACTTC. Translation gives CASSERPGGLYEQYF. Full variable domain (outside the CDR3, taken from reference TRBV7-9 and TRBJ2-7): DTGVSQNPRHKITKRGQNVTFRCDPISEHNRLYWYRQTLGQGPEFLTYFQNEAQLEKSRLLSDRFSAERPKGSFSTLEIQRTEQGDSAMYLCASSERPGGLYEQYFGPGTRLTVT.

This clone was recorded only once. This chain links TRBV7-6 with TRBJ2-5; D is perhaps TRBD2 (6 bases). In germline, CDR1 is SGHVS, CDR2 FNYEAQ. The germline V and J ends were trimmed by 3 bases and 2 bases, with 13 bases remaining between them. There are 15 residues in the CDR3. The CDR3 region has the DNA TGTGCCAGCAGCTTGGGGGGTAGGGGACAAGAGACCCAGTACTTC. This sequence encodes CASSLGGRGQETQYF.

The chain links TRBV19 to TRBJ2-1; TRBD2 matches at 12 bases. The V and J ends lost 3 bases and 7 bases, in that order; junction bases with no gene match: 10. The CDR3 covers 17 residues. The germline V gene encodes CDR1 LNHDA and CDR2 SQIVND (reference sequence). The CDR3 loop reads CASSISPTSGRLNEQFF. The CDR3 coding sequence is TGTGCCAGTAGTATTAGTCCGACTAGCGGGAGACTGAATGAGCAGTTCTTC.

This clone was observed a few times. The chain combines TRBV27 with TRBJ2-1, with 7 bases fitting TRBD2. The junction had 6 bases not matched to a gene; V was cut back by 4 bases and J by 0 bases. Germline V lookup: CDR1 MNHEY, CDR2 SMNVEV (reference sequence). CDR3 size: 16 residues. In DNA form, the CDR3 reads TGTGCCAGCAGTTACGTTAGCGGGCCCTCCTACAATGAGCAGTTCTTC. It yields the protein CASSYVSGPSYNEQFF.

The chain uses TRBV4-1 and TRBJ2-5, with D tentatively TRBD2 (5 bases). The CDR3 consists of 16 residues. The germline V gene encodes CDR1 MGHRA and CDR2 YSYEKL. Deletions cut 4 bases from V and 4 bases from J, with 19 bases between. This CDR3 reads CASSPLVRTRGETQYF. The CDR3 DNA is TGCGCCAGCAGCCCCCTGGTCCGGACCCGGGGAGAGACCCAGTACTTC.

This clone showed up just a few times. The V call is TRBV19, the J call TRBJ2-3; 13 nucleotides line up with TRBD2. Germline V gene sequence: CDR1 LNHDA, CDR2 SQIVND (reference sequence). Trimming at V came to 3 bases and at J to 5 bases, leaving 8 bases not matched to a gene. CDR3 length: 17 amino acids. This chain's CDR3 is CASSMRLAGGRGDTQYF. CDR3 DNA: TGTGCCAGTAGTATGCGACTAGCGGGGGGCCGGGGAGATACGCAGTATTTT.

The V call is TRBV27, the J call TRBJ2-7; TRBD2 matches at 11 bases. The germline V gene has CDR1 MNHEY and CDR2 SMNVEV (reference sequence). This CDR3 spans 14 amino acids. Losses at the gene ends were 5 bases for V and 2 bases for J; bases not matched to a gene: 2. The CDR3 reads CASSLTSGAYEQYF. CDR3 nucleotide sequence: TGTGCCAGCAGTCTGACTAGCGGGGCCTACGAGCAGTACTTC.

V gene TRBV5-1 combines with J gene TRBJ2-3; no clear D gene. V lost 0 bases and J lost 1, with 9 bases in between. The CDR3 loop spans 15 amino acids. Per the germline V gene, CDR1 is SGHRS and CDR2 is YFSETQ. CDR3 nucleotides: TGCGCCAGCAGCTTGGCCGCGTACGGCACAGATACGCAGTATTTT. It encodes CASSLAAYGTDTQYF.

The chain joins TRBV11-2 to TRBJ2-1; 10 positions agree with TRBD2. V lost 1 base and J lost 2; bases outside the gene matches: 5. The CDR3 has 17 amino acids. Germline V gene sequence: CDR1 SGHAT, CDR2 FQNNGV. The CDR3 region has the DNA TGTGCCAGCAGCTTAGCCCCCACTAGCGGGGCCTACAATGAGCAGTTCTTC. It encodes CASSLAPTSGAYNEQFF.

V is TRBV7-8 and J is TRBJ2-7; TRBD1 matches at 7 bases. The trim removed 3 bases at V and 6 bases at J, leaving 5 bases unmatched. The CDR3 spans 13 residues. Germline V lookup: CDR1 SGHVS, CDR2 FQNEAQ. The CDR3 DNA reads TGTGCCAGCAGCTTCGGACAGGTTAGCGAGCAGTACTTC. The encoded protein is CASSFGQVSEQYF.

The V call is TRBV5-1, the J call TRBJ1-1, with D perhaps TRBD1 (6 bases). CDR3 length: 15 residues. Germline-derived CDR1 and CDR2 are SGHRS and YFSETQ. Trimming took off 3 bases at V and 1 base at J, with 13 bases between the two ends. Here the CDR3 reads CASSSRWTANTEAFF. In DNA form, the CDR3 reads TGCGCCAGCAGCTCCCGTTGGACAGCGAACACTGAAGCTTTCTTT.

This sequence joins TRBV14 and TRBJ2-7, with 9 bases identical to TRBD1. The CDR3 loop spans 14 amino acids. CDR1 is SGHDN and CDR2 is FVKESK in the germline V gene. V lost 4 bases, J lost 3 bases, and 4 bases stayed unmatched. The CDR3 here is CASSRDRVDYEQYF. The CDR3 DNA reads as TGTGCCAGCAGCCGGGACAGGGTGGACTACGAGCAGTACTTC. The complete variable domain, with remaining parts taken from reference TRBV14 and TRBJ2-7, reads EAGVTQFPSHSVIEKGQTVTLRCDPISGHDNLYWYRRVMGKEIKFLLHFVKESKQDESGMPNNRFLAERTGGTYSTLKVQPAELEDSGVYFCASSRDRVDYEQYFGPGTRLTVT.

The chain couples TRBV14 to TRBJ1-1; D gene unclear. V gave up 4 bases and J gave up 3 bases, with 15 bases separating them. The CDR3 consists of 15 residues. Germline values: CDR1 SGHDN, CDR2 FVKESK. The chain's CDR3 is CASSLKPLADTEAFF. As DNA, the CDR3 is TGTGCCAGCAGCCTCAAGCCGCTTGCTGACACTGAAGCTTTCTTT. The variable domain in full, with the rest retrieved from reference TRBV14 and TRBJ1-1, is EAGVTQFPSHSVIEKGQTVTLRCDPISGHDNLYWYRRVMGKEIKFLLHFVKESKQDESGMPNNRFLAERTGGTYSTLKVQPAELEDSGVYFCASSLKPLADTEAFFGQGTRLTVV.

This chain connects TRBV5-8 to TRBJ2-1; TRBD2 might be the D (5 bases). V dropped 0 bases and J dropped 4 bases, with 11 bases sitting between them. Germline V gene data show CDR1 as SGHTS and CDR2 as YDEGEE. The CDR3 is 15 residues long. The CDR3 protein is CASSLGGNQYNEQFF. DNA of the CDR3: TGTGCCAGCAGCTTGGGAGGGAATCAGTACAATGAGCAGTTCTTC.

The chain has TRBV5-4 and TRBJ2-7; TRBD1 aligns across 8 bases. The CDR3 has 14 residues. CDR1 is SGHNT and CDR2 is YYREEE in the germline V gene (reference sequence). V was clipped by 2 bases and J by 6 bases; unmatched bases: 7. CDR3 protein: CASSLLGTGGEQYF. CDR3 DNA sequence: TGTGCCAGCAGCTTACTAGGGACAGGAGGCGAGCAGTACTTC.

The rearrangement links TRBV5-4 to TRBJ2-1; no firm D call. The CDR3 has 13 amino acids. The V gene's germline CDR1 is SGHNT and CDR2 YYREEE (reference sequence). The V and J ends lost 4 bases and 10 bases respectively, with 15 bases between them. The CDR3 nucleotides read TGTGCCAGCAGCCCGGCGCGCGGAGAAGAGCAGTTCTTC. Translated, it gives CASSPARGEEQFF.

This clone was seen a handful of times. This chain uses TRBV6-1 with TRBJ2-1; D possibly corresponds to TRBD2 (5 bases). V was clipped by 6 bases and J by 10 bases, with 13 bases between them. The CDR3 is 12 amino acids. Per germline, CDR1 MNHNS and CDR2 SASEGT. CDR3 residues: CASRNLASEQFF. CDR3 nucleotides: TGTGCCAGCAGGAACCTAGCCTCGGAGCAGTTCTTC.

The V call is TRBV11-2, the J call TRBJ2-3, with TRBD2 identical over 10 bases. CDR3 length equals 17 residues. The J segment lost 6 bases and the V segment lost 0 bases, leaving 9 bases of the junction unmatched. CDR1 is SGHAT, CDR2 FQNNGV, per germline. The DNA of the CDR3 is TGTGCCAGCAGCTTAGATATAACGACTAGCGGGTCCGATACGCAGTATTTT. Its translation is CASSLDITTSGSDTQYF.

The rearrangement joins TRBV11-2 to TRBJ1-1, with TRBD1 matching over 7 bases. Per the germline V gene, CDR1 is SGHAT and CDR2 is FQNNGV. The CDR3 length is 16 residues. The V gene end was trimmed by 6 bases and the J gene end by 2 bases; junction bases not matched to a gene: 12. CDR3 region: CASSSLGDSINTEAFF. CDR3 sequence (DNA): TGTGCCAGCAGTTCCCTAGGGGACAGTATTAACACTGAAGCTTTCTTT.

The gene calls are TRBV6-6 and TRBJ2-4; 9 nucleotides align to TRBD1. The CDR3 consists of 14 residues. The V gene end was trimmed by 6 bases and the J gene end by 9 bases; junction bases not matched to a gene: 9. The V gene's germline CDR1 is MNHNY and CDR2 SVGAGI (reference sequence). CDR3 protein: CASRPSTGGVIQYF. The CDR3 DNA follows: TGTGCCAGCAGACCCTCGACAGGGGGAGTCATTCAGTACTTC.